The clone carrying this T cell receptor beta chain was seen more than once but under ten times. Its antigen is currently unknown. Patients aged 18 to 65 with hyperthyroidism were newly diagnosed, with duration under 2 months. A roughly 9.1 ml volume of fresh peripheral blood provided the PBMCs. The data were taken from a study of T cells in Graves' hyperthyroidism and ophthalmopathy. Amplification targeted TCR beta CDR3 regions from RNA transcripts. The HTBI primer set drove a first-round RT-PCR of the TCR CDR3. TCRdb re-derived calls from the multiplex PCR reads in MiXCR, one entry per CDR3 protein. The data hold approximately 150,000 distinct CDR3 sequences, with just under 9.5% observed a single time. General study points: The model anticipated ophthalmopathy a median approximately six months pre-onset.

Trimming at V came to 5 bases and at J to 4 bases, leaving 7 bases not matched to a gene. This CDR3 is 15 amino acids long. Germline V gene lookup returns CDR1 SGHNT and CDR2 YYREEE (reference sequence). The clonotype was recovered from a young woman with Graves' hyperthyroidism that later progressed to Graves' ophthalmopathy. V and J are TRBV5-4 and TRBJ2-7; 12 positions match TRBD2. The sample taken for sequencing was blood. The CDR3, as DNA: TGTGCCAGCAGTTCCCTAGCGGGAGGGCTGTACGAGCAGTACTTC. Protein product: CASSSLAGGLYEQYF.